This T cell receptor (beta chain) was obtained from a study of technical replicates of blood from several donors. The data were produced by immunoSEQ multiplex PCR, yet TCRdb's version contains in-frame clones alone and is incomplete. This sample has 55,000 to 75,000 clones, with more than 85% found just once. Trimming stripped 4 bases from V and 1 base from J, with 7 bases between. CDR1 is SGHVS and CDR2 is FQNEAQ in the germline V gene. The CDR3 spans 13 residues. This sequence originates from a human donor in good health. Some clones in this sample may be carry-over from other donors' samples. The rearrangement joins TRBV7-8 to TRBJ2-5; D not certain. Material for sequencing was PBMCs. The CDR3 coding sequence is TGTGCCAGCAGCTACCGGAGCCAAGAGACCCAGTACTTC. Translating gives CASSYRSQETQYF.